The clone carrying this T cell receptor beta chain has just a few counts. This entry belongs to a study of blood T cell repertoires in COVID-19. Study details: COVID-19 samples, acute and convalescent, were from the United States, Italy and Spain.

The CDR3 totals 13 residues. Trimming left V 0 bases short and J 8 bases short, with 8 bases between. Germline V gene data show CDR1 as MRHNA and CDR2 as SNTAGT. Original analysis: How many nucleated cells were present was estimated from reference gene primer amplification. Only in-frame clones appear in the TCRdb table, and some are missing; sequencing was by immunoSEQ multiplex PCR. D and trimming were read from the DNA, whereas the V and J calls and clone size are those reported in that table. The data contain 150,000 or so clones, around 90% of them singletons. This receptor was identified in a woman in her forties who had been exposed to COVID-19. This sequence joins TRBV6-4 and TRBJ2-1; possibly TRBD1 for D (5 bases). Sequencing was performed on PBMCs or T cells enriched from blood (not recorded which). CDR3 sequence (DNA): TGTGCCAGCAGTGACTCTGGCAGGGATGAGCAGTTCTTC. Protein: CASSDSGRDEQFF.